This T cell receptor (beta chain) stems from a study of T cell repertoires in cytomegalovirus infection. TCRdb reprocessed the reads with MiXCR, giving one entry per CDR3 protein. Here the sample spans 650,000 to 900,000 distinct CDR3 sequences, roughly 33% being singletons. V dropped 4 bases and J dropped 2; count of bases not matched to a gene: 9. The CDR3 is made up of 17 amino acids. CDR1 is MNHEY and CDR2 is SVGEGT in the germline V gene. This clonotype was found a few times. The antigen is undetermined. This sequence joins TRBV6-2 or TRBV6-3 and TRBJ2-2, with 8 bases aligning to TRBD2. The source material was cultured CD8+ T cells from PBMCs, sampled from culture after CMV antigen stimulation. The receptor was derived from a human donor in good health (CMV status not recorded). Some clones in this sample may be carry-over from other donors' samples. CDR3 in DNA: TGTGCCAGCAGTTCCCCCGGGACTAGAATAAACACCGGGGAGCTGTTTTTT. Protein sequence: CASSSPGTRINTGELFF.